The rows below give T cell receptor beta chains drawn from one sample of a study of a mutant IDH1 vaccine in newly diagnosed glioma. Sequencing used immunoSEQ multiplex PCR; TCRdb keeps in-frame clones, though not all of them. This table has tens of thousands of clones, roughly 80% appearing once. Their target antigens are unknown. The source was PBMCs, collected from a glioma patient whose treatment included an IDH1 peptide vaccine. These receptors all stem from a man over 45 with glioma. Each CDR3 is given with its conserved first and last residue. A D gene is named only where the DNA matches it firmly. Clone size appears in some rows only: once, few, many, or a class for an expanded clone.

clone size	V gene	J gene	D gene	CDR3 DNA	CDR3 protein
once	TRBV5-6	TRBJ2-7	NA	TGTGCCAGCAGCTTGGCCGGGCAGGGCGAGTACTTC	CASSLAGQGEYF
NA	TRBV7-9	TRBJ1-4	TRBD1	TGTGCCAGCAGCACGACAGGGGTTAATGAAAAACTGTTTTTT	CASSTTGVNEKLFF
NA	TRBV5-1	TRBJ1-2	NA	TGCGCCAGCAGCTTGGGTGCAGGGGCTAACTATGGCTACACCTTC	CASSLGAGANYGYTF
once	TRBV13	TRBJ2-2	NA	TGTGCCAGCCATGCTCGGGGCACAACCGGGGAGCTGTTTTTT	CASHARGTTGELFF
NA	TRBV6-5	TRBJ2-3	NA	TGTGCCAGCAGGACGGCCCAAGATACGCAGTATTTT	CASRTAQDTQYF
NA	TRBV10-3	TRBJ2-3	NA	TGTGCCACCACACTCGGGGGTATGGAAGATACGCAGTATTTT	CATTLGGMEDTQYF
NA	TRBV11-3	TRBJ2-1	NA	TGTGCCAGCAGCGCCTATAGCGACCACGGGCATGAGCAGTTCTTC	CASSAYSDHGHEQFF
NA	TRBV30	TRBJ2-7	TRBD1	TGTGCCTGGGGTTGGGGACAGGGGGTACACGAGCAGTACTTC	CAWGWGQGVHEQYF
few	TRBV27	TRBJ2-6	NA	TGTGCCAGCAGTTCCTCGGGGCCTGGGGCCAACGTCCTGACTTTC	CASSSSGPGANVLTF
NA	TRBV5-6	TRBJ2-7	NA	TGTGCCAGCAGCTTGGCTGGTTCCGACGAGCAGTACTTC	CASSLAGSDEQYF
once	TRBV28	TRBJ1-5	NA	TGTGCCAGCAGTCGCCCACTCGGGGGCAATCAGCCCCAGCATTTT	CASSRPLGGNQPQHF
NA	TRBV5-1	TRBJ2-2	TRBD1	TGCGCCAGCAGCGTCCTGACAGGGGGGACCGGGGAGCTGTTTTTT	CASSVLTGGTGELFF
NA	TRBV5-1	TRBJ1-2	TRBD1	TGCGCCAGCAGCGACGGGACAGGGTTGGACTATGGCTACACCTTC	CASSDGTGLDYGYTF
NA	TRBV6-5	TRBJ1-3	NA	TGTGCCAGCAGTGACCGAAAAGGCGGAAACACCATATATTTT	CASSDRKGGNTIYF
NA	TRBV7-2	TRBJ2-3	NA	TGTGCCAGCAGCAAGTACGCAGATACGCAGTATTTT	CASSKYADTQYF
NA	TRBV27	TRBJ2-2	NA	TGTGCCAGCAGTTACGGGGGCACCGGGGAGCTGTTTTTT	CASSYGGTGELFF
once	TRBV2	TRBJ1-1	NA	TGTGCCAGCAGCGAAAGGGGGGCCGGGGGCACTGAAGCTTTCTTT	CASSERGAGGTEAFF
NA	TRBV11-3	TRBJ1-2	NA	TGTGCCAGCAGCAAGGATCAGGGGTATGGCTACACCTTC	CASSKDQGYGYTF
NA	TRBV29-1	TRBJ2-7	TRBD2	TGCAGCGTTTTGGGACTAGCGGGAGCAAACGAGCAGTACTTC	CSVLGLAGANEQYF
NA	TRBV19	TRBJ1-2	TRBD1	TGTGCCAGTAGTTGGACAGGGACTAACTATGGCTACACCTTC	CASSWTGTNYGYTF
few	TRBV30	TRBJ1-6	NA	TGTGCCTGGAGTGTAATGAGATCACCCCTCCACTTT	CAWSVMRSPLHF
NA	TRBV2	TRBJ2-7	NA	TGTGCCAGCAGAGAACAGAACAACCAGTACTTC	CASREQNNQYF
few	TRBV28	TRBJ1-1	TRBD1	TGTGCCAGCAGGACCTCAGGGGGCGGCACTGAAGCTTTCTTT	CASRTSGGGTEAFF
once	TRBV19	TRBJ2-7	NA	TGTGCCAGTAGTACCCTGACCGGAGGGGAGCAGTACTTC	CASSTLTGGEQYF
NA	TRBV7-2	TRBJ2-7	TRBD2	TGTGCCAGCAGTTCTGGACTAGCGGGGGGGCCCGAGCAGTACTTC	CASSSGLAGGPEQYF
NA	TRBV18	TRBJ2-3	NA	TGTGCCAGCTCACCACCGTCAGCCACAGATACGCAGTATTTT	CASSPPSATDTQYF
NA	TRBV29-1	TRBJ2-2	NA	TGCAGCGTTGTGGGGGTCTCCGCATGGTCCGGGGAGCTGTTTTTT	CSVVGVSAWSGELFF
NA	TRBV5-8	TRBJ2-3	TRBD2	TGTGCCAGCAGCTCTCGAGGTAGCGGGGGCCATACGCAGTATTTT	CASSSRGSGGHTQYF
NA	TRBV7-9	TRBJ2-3	NA	TGTGCCAGCAGCTCTACAGATACGCAGTATTTT	CASSSTDTQYF
NA	TRBV20-1	TRBJ2-1	NA	TGCAGTGCCGACCTCAGTGAGCAGTTCTTC	CSADLSEQFF
few	TRBV19	TRBJ1-5	NA	TGTGCCAGTAGTACTGTGGATAATAGCAATCAGCCCCAGCATTTT	CASSTVDNSNQPQHF
NA	TRBV15	TRBJ2-5	NA	TGTGCCACCAGCAGGACTGATCAAGAGACCCAGTACTTC	CATSRTDQETQYF
few	TRBV4-3	TRBJ1-4	NA	TGCGCCAGCAGCCAAGCATTCCAGGTAGAAAAACTGTTTTTT	CASSQAFQVEKLFF
NA	TRBV2	TRBJ1-2	NA	TGTGCCAGCACGGCCGGTCTCTTGGGCTACACCTTC	CASTAGLLGYTF
few	TRBV19	TRBJ2-2	NA	TGTGCCAGTACGAGGGGAGGCACCGGGGAGCTGTTTTTT	CASTRGGTGELFF
NA	TRBV5-1	TRBJ1-5	NA	TGCGCCAGCAGCTTGGCGGGTCGGGAACAGCCCCAGCATTTT	CASSLAGREQPQHF
NA	TRBV15	TRBJ2-5	NA	TGTGCCACCAGCAGAGACCTAGGGGTCCAAGAGACCCAGTACTTC	CATSRDLGVQETQYF
NA	TRBV27	TRBJ2-1	NA	TGTGCCAGCAGGGAGCTCGGCAATGAGCAGTTCTTC	CASRELGNEQFF
once	TRBV7-9	TRBJ2-3	TRBD2	TGTGCCAGCAGCTTAGTGGGACTAGCGGCTAGCACAGATACGCAGTATTTT	CASSLVGLAASTDTQYF
NA	TRBV30	TRBJ2-7	NA	TGTGCCTGGAGTCGGACAAATTACGAGCAGTACTTC	CAWSRTNYEQYF